This TCR beta chain was found in a study of blood T cell repertoires in COVID-19. At the level of the study: Acute and convalescent COVID-19 specimens originated in the United States, Italy and Spain. Sources were T cells, B-cell-depleted T cells, or PBMCs; the material itself was cDNA or gDNA.

How the authors handled the data: Using reference gene primer amplification, nucleated cell counts were estimated. The repertoire was sequenced with immunoSEQ multiplex PCR; TCRdb's copy has only in-frame clones and lacks some. V and J calls and clone size are those listed in that table; D and trimming were worked out from the DNA. The sample carries about 270,000 clones, 82% recorded once. With 2 bases clipped from V and 2 bases from J, the junction kept 3 bases outside the gene matches. The CDR3 totals 15 residues. Germline CDR1 and CDR2: MDHEN and SYDVKM. This receptor was taken from a woman younger than 35 with acute or convalescent COVID-19. Sequenced material: peripheral blood. The J gene is TRBJ2-7, the V gene TRBV28, with 10 bases identical to TRBD1. CDR3 sequence: CASSLLGTGAYEQYF. For the CDR3, the DNA is TGTGCCAGCAGTTTACTCGGGACAGGGGCCTACGAGCAGTACTTC.